This paragraph reports one TCR beta chain. Antigen unknown. The V and J ends lost 3 bases and 0 bases, in that order; junction bases with no gene match: 11. This CDR3 has 18 amino acids. Germline values: CDR1 SGHAT, CDR2 FQNNGV. This entry is derived from a study of blood T cells in healthy people across ages. Each donor was a healthy Caucasian individual from Russia, aged about 6 to 100. Through a sample-barcoded 5' primer and a J-beta primer mix, a second PCR was run for 7 to 11 cycles. MiXCR, run by TCRdb on the 5' RACE reads, gives a single entry per CDR3 protein. The data contain 650,000 to 900,000 distinct CDR3 sequences, 60% to 80% of them singletons. Whole-study results and caveats: A strong correlation between TCR beta diversity and naive T cell percentage was seen. Both higher diversity and more naive CD4+ cells marked long-lived donors when set against aged donors.

The chain carries TRBV11-2 and TRBJ1-5; 7 nucleotides match TRBD1. Source material: blood. This clonotype was obtained from a man younger than 40 in good health. The CDR3, as DNA: TGTGCCAGCAGCTTTAGGGGGCCTTCTTATTATAGCAATCAGCCCCAGCATTTT. The encoded protein is CASSFRGPSYYSNQPQHF.